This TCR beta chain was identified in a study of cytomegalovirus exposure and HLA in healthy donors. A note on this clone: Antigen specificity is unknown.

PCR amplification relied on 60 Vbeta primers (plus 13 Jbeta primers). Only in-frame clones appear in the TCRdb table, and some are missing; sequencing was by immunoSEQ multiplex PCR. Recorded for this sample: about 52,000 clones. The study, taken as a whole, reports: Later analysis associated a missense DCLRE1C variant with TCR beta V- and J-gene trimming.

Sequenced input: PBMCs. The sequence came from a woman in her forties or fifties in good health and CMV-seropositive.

The DNA of the CDR3 is TGTGCCAGCAGCTTTTGGACTAGCGGGAGTTATTACGAGCAGTACTTC. Translating gives CASSFWTSGSYYEQYF. The V call is TRBV7-2, the J call TRBJ2-7; 13 nucleotides match TRBD2. This CDR3 has 16 amino acids. Germline loops: CDR1 SGHTA, CDR2 FQGNSA. V dropped 3 bases and J dropped 4; count of bases not matched to a gene: 6.